This T cell receptor beta chain came from a study of cytomegalovirus exposure and HLA in healthy donors (dated by TCRdb to about 2017). Looking at the study overall: According to a later analysis, one platform produced both the approximately 110 validation repertoires and the 620 or so repertoires of the first cohort. The study aimed to test whether signatures of past pathogen exposure could be identified by cataloging public T cell receptors. Besides the first cohort of about 730 subjects, a separate validation cohort made up of over a hundred different subjects was used. To predict cytomegalovirus infection status, the study brought together high-throughput TCR immunosequencing, statistical association of individual TCRs with disease status, and machine learning. The research as a whole found: Subsequent analysis determined that TCRs grouped into clusters in the first cohort also showed a tendency toward co-occurrence across the 130 or so validation repertoires, and 85% to 95% of cluster scores exceeded 0. The study listed approximately 150 TCR beta chains as associated with cytomegalovirus. Most TCR sequences were seen in very few donors, while some public TCRs were found in many individuals. A few of the identified cytomegalovirus-associated TCR beta chains were confirmed in vitro to be specific for cytomegalovirus antigens. In both the original and validation cohorts, the classifier was reported to diagnose cytomegalovirus status with high specificity and sensitivity. A later analysis lacked HLA typing for the validation cohort, so it scored co-occurrence in that cohort across all 120 or so repertoires. It was suggested by the authors that the approach could potentially be generalized to other disease states and immunological phenotypes.

Separate from the approximately 670-subject first cohort, the validation cohort of 90 to 150 subjects was the group to which the donors belonged. Receptor amplification or capture employed the immunoSEQ multiplex PCR assay. Concerning the study's data processing: A statistical classification framework was built for diagnosing cytomegalovirus status from the catalog of TCR beta chain sequences. Imported from immuneACCESS, the table was reduced by TCRdb to in-frame sequences with V and J called. These copies leave out some clones; in studies compared against another copy, an unresolved V gene accounts for under half, and the cause of the remainder is not known. That table gives V, J and clone size, and the DNA gave D and trimming. In this sample the table shows about 190,000 clones, approximately 88% of which occur a single time. The ten largest clones capture under 7.5% of the sample. As to this clone: Its antigen remains unidentified. The input lacks base qualities; no much larger clone sits a single base away.

The sequenced sample was PBMCs. This TCR came from a young man in good health and CMV-seropositive.

The CDR3 has the sequence CASSQTGQRTEAFF. The base sequence is TGCGCCAGCAGCCAAACAGGGCAGCGCACTGAAGCTTTCTTT. This chain joins TRBV4-3 to TRBJ1-1; the D gene is perhaps TRBD1, from 6 matching bases. From the germline V gene, CDR1 is LGHNA and CDR2 is YSLEER. Including the terminal cysteine and phenylalanine, the CDR3 comprises 14 residues. Only the CDR3 part of the read is kept: 42 bases, read in frame from the first base. Trimming at the junction amounts to 2 bases on V and 4 bases on J, and the germline ends lie 11 bases apart.